One sample yielded the 25 T cell receptor beta chains listed below, sequenced in a study of Graves' ophthalmopathy and Graves' hyperthyroidism. The study amplified TCR beta CDR3 regions using RNA transcripts. First-round RT-PCR with HTBI primers preceded a second-round multiplex PCR. TCRdb re-analysed the multiplex PCR reads in MiXCR, keeping a single row per CDR3 protein. The sample has almost 750,000 distinct CDR3 sequences, about 44% seen once; the top ten hold less than 55%. Sequencing used peripheral blood. The receptors derive from an adult man with Graves' ophthalmopathy.

This clonotype has a single count. The chain uses TRBV6-5 and TRBJ2-5; 8 positions match TRBD1. With the DNA end fitting TRBJ2-7 better, the J assignment may be wrong. The CDR3 covers 16 residues. Germline CDR1 is MNHEY and CDR2 is SVGAGI. The CDR3 nucleotides are TGTGCCAGCAGAGACAACCCCAGGGGGCGCGTCAACGAGCAGTACTTC. Translating gives CASRDNPRGRVNEQYF.

This clonotype came up a few times. The chain couples TRBV11-2 to TRBJ2-5; D gene unclear. The CDR3 spans 13 residues. V was clipped by 7 bases and J by 4 bases, with 13 bases between them. Germline V gene lookup returns CDR1 SGHAT and CDR2 FQNNGV. DNA of the CDR3: TGTGCCAGCAACGTCGGCCTCAGAGAGACCCAGTACTTC. It translates to CASNVGLRETQYF.

The chain carries TRBV14 and TRBJ1-3; D is undetermined. There are 14 residues in the CDR3. The germline V gene has CDR1 SGHDN and CDR2 FVKESK. Trimming removed 3 bases at V and 7 bases at J, with 13 bases between. CDR3 nucleotide sequence: TGTGCCAGCAGCCACGAGGGTGGGGAGAACACCATATATTTT. It specifies CASSHEGGENTIYF. The full variable domain, in which reference TRBV14 and TRBJ1-3 provide the parts outside the CDR3, is EAGVTQFPSHSVIEKGQTVTLRCDPISGHDNLYWYRRVMGKEIKFLLHFVKESKQDESGMPNNRFLAERTGGTYSTLKVQPAELEDSGVYFCASSHEGGENTIYFGEGSWLTVV.

CDR3 region: CASSSQGAAYEQYF. DNA for the CDR3: TGTGCCAGCAGTTCACAGGGGGCCGCCTACGAGCAGTACTTC. V gene TRBV7-9 combines with J gene TRBJ2-7, with 9 nucleotides matching TRBD1. CDR3 length equals 14 residues. Germline V gives CDR1 SEHNR, CDR2 FQNEAQ (reference sequence). V shed 6 bases, J shed 2 bases, and the junction held 5 bases outside the gene matches.

This clonotype turned up a few times. The J gene is TRBJ1-6, the V gene TRBV7-9; a weak D match, TRBD1 (5 bases). V was pared by 2 bases and J by 14 bases, with 16 bases between. There are 14 residues in the CDR3. Germline V gives CDR1 SEHNR, CDR2 FQNEAQ (reference sequence). The CDR3 region has the DNA TGTGCCAGCAGCTTAATTTATGATGGGGCGTCCCTCCACTTT. As protein: CASSLIYDGASLHF.

In this sample, this clonotype turned up once. Compared with germline, one end of the junction differs, possibly owing to a read error. The gene calls are TRBV9 and TRBJ1-1; D is possibly TRBD1 (6 bases). Germline V gene sequence: CDR1 SGDLS, CDR2 YYNGEE. The CDR3 has 14 amino acids. Here the CDR3 DNA reads TGTGCCAGCAGCTCGGGACTAGGGGACACTGAAGCCTTCTTT. Its translation: CASSSGLGDTEAFF.

This clonotype was seen many times. This chain links TRBV20-1 with TRBJ1-5, with D possibly being TRBD1 (6 bases). The V gene's germline CDR1 is DFQATT and CDR2 SNEGSKA (reference sequence). With 0 bases removed from V and 6 bases from J, the gap between germline ends came to 9 bases. This CDR3 region has 13 residues. The CDR3 bases are TGCAGTGCTAGAGATAGGGGGTTTCAGCCCCAGCATTTT. This translates into CSARDRGFQPQHF.

This clonotype was recorded at least ten times. This chain joins TRBV20-1 and TRBJ2-5; no reliable D call. The CDR3 consists of 14 residues. The germline V and J ends were trimmed by 0 bases and 2 bases, with 10 bases remaining between them. Germline lookup yields CDR1 DFQATT and CDR2 SNEGSKA (reference sequence). DNA for the CDR3: TGCAGTGCTAGAGATCTACAGCTACAAGAGACCCAGTACTTC. Translating it yields CSARDLQLQETQYF.

This chain joins TRBV5-6 and TRBJ1-6; 9 bases fit TRBD1. With 5 bases clipped from V and 8 bases from J, the junction kept 5 bases outside the gene matches. The CDR3 is made up of 14 amino acids. Looked up from germline, CDR1 is SGHDT and CDR2 is YYEEEE. CDR3 loop: CASSDRGRYSPLHF. The DNA for the CDR3 is TGTGCCAGCAGTGACAGGGGGAGGTATTCACCCCTCCACTTT.

This clonotype was observed at least ten times. The V and J genes are TRBV2 and TRBJ1-1; D is ambiguous. Germline values: CDR1 SNHLY, CDR2 FYNNEI. This CDR3 region has 15 residues. V lost 0 bases and J lost 0, with 8 bases in between. The CDR3 reads CASSEATQLNTEAFF. CDR3 DNA sequence: TGTGCCAGCAGTGAAGCCACGCAGCTGAACACTGAAGCTTTCTTT.

The chain links TRBV20-1 to TRBJ2-7; 8 bases match TRBD2. CDR3 length: 15 residues. J was trimmed by 3 bases and V by 6 bases; bases with no gene match: 13. CDR1 is DFQATT and CDR2 is SNEGSKA in the germline V gene (reference sequence). CDR3 region: CSARKLAASLYEQYF. The CDR3, as DNA: TGCAGTGCCAGAAAACTAGCGGCAAGCCTCTACGAGCAGTACTTC.

This clonotype showed up many times. The chain employs TRBV7-9 and TRBJ1-2; 7 positions match TRBD1. The V segment lost 4 bases and the J segment 10 bases; nucleotides outside the gene matches: 3. The CDR3 runs 11 residues. In germline, CDR1 is SEHNR, CDR2 FQNEAQ (reference sequence). CDR3 residues: CASSSTGFYTF. The CDR3 DNA reads TGTGCCAGCAGCTCGACAGGGTTCTACACCTTC.

The chain carries TRBV29-1 and TRBJ1-5; 10 nucleotides match TRBD1. Trimming at V came to 8 bases and at J to 0 bases, leaving 1 base not matched to a gene. Germline V gene data show CDR1 as SQVTM and CDR2 as ANQGSEA. This CDR3 region has 13 residues. This chain's CDR3 is CSRDRGSNQPQHF. The CDR3 DNA reads as TGCAGCAGGGACAGGGGTAGCAATCAGCCCCAGCATTTT.

J is TRBJ1-1 and V is TRBV7-9; possibly TRBD1 for D (5 bases). This CDR3 region has 14 residues. The V gene lost 5 bases and the J gene lost 4 bases, with 14 bases spanning the gap. Germline lookup yields CDR1 SEHNR and CDR2 FQNEAQ (reference sequence). The CDR3: CASSQGAGSTEAFF. Here the CDR3 DNA reads TGTGCCAGCAGCCAAGGGGCCGGGAGCACTGAAGCTTTCTTT.

As regards this clonotype: The junction differs from germline at one of its ends, possibly a read error. The chain recombines TRBV24-1 with TRBJ1-5, with a weak D call TRBD1 (6 bases). Germline CDR1 reads KGHDR; CDR2 reads SFDVKD. The CDR3 covers 16 residues. CDR3 sequence (DNA): TGTGCCAGCAGTTCCCAGGACAGAAATAGCAATCAGCCCCAGCATTTT. Translating gives CASSSQDRNSNQPQHF.

The chain couples TRBV5-6 to TRBJ2-5, with D hard to call. The length of the CDR3 is 13 residues. V gave up 5 bases and J gave up 1 base, with 9 bases separating them. CDR1 and CDR2 (germline): SGHDT, YYEEEE. CDR3: CASRQLGQETQYF. The CDR3 DNA sequence: TGTGCCAGCAGGCAACTCGGCCAAGAGACCCAGTACTTC.

The CDR3 region is CSVVSLDGYTF. The DNA of the CDR3 is TGCAGCGTTGTAAGCCTCGACGGCTACACCTTC. The chain carries TRBV29-1 and TRBJ1-2; D remains ambiguous. V shed 4 bases and J shed 8 bases, with 11 bases lying between them. The germline gives CDR1 SQVTM, CDR2 ANQGSEA. The CDR3 sequence is 11 residues long.

V and J are TRBV5-6 and TRBJ2-2, with a tentative D call TRBD1 (6 bases). Germline V CDR1 and CDR2: SGHDT, YYEEEE. V lost 0 bases and J 3 bases, leaving 9 bases between the germline ends. The CDR3 length is 15 residues. The CDR3 reads CASSLVRGYTGELFF. In DNA form, the CDR3 reads TGTGCCAGCAGCTTGGTCAGGGGATACACCGGGGAGCTGTTTTTT.

As concerns this clonotype: A junction end diverges from the germline sequence, so it may reflect a read error. CDR3 DNA: TGTGCCATCAGTCCGGACTCTTATGGCCACACCTTC. Protein: CAISPDSYGHTF. The J gene is TRBJ1-2, the V gene TRBV10-3; no reliable D call. The germline V gene encodes CDR1 ENHRY and CDR2 SYGVKD. The CDR3 has 12 amino acids.

This clonotype has only a few counts. CDR3 DNA sequence: TGTGCCACCAGCAGAGATCAGGGGGCCCACACCGGGGAGCTGTTTTTT. As protein: CATSRDQGAHTGELFF. The gene calls are TRBV15 and TRBJ2-2, with TRBD1 identical over 8 bases. CDR3 length: 16 amino acids. Trimming at V came to 0 bases and at J to 3 bases, leaving 3 bases not matched to a gene. Germline CDR1 reads LNHNV; CDR2 reads YYDKDF (reference sequence). The variable domain in full, completed from reference TRBV15 and TRBJ2-2, reads DAMVIQNPRYQVTQFGKPVTLSCSQTLNHNVMYWYQQKSSQAPKLLFHYYDKDFNNEADTPDNFQSRRPNTSFCFLDIRSPGLGDTAMYLCATSRDQGAHTGELFFGEGSRLTVL.

The chain links TRBV11-1 to TRBJ1-1; D uncertain. Trimming shortened V by 9 bases and J by 3 bases, and 11 bases separated the two germline ends. The CDR3 is 12 residues long. Germline V gene lookup returns CDR1 SGHAT and CDR2 FQDESV (reference sequence). CDR3 bases: TGTGCCAGTAGGTATAGGGACACTGAAGCTTTCTTT. Its translation is CASRYRDTEAFF.

The chain uses TRBV20-1 and TRBJ1-2; 8 bases line up with TRBD1. Germline lookup yields CDR1 DFQATT and CDR2 SNEGSKA (reference sequence). V was clipped by 8 bases and J by 7 bases; unmatched bases: 6. The CDR3 is 11 amino acids. The CDR3 spells CSWTGWSGYTF. The CDR3 DNA reads as TGCAGTTGGACAGGGTGGAGTGGCTACACCTTC.

The chain joins TRBV20-1 to TRBJ2-5, with TRBD2 matching 11 bases. Per the germline V gene, CDR1 is DFQATT and CDR2 is SNEGSKA (reference sequence). The CDR3 consists of 16 residues. V gave up 1 base and J gave up 1 base; unmatched junction bases: 5. In nucleotides, the CDR3 is TGCAGTGCTAGAGCCTTACTAGCGGGAGCCCAAGAGACCCAGTACTTC. The encoded protein is CSARALLAGAQETQYF.

This rearrangement joins TRBV4-3 to TRBJ1-1; the D is unclear. V lost 2 bases, J lost 2 bases, and 18 bases lay in between. This CDR3 spans 17 amino acids. CDR1 and CDR2 from the germline V gene are LGHNA and YSLEER. DNA for the CDR3: TGCGCCAGCAGCCAATGGACGGAGAGCGGGTATAACACTGAAGCTTTCTTT. It specifies CASSQWTESGYNTEAFF.

On this clonotype: Being one base from a much bigger clone, this may be a read error. In DNA form, the CDR3 reads TGTGTCAGCAGCCCCACACTAGCGGAAGAGACCCAGTACTTC. Protein: CVSSPTLAEETQYF. This chain uses TRBV11-2 with TRBJ2-5, with 8 bases matching TRBD2. CDR1 and CDR2 from the germline V gene are SGHAT and FQNNGV. The CDR3 is 14 amino acids.